The next 14 T cell receptor beta chains were all read from a single sample in a study of CD8 T cells in ankylosing spondylitis. TCRdb re-analysed the 5' RACE reads in MiXCR, keeping a single row per CDR3 protein. The table records about 42,000 distinct CDR3 sequences, over 3.5% of them present only once. The specimen sequenced was blood, either unsorted or a sorted T cell fraction (not recorded which). The receptors were sampled from a female donor with ankylosing spondylitis or in good health (not recorded which).

This clonotype appeared many times. V and J are TRBV9 and TRBJ2-7; unclear D gene. The germline gives CDR1 SGDLS, CDR2 YYNGEE. Trimming took 4 bases from V and 3 from J, leaving 11 bases between them. The length of the CDR3 is 13 residues. The CDR3 is CASSLRTDYEQYF. The CDR3 coding sequence is TGTGCCAGCAGCTTACGGACGGACTACGAGCAGTACTTC.

The sample holds many counts of this clonotype. The CDR3 sequence: CASSVLDGGELFF. In DNA form, the CDR3 reads TGTGCCAGCAGCGTACTTGATGGCGGGGAGCTGTTTTTT. The chain carries TRBV9 and TRBJ2-2; D gene uncertain. The CDR3 length is 13 residues. In germline, CDR1 is SGDLS, CDR2 YYNGEE. The germline V and J ends were trimmed by 1 base and 7 bases, with 8 bases remaining between them.

This clonotype was picked up many times. The chain uses TRBV9 and TRBJ2-7, with D possibly being TRBD2 (5 bases). V lost 3 bases to trimming and J lost 6 bases, with 10 bases between them. Germline V gives CDR1 SGDLS, CDR2 YYNGEE. The length of the CDR3 is 12 residues. In DNA form, the CDR3 reads TGTGCCAGCAGCGGACCAACTAGCGAGCAGTACTTC. This codes for CASSGPTSEQYF.

This clonotype counts as medium-sized (0.01 to 0.1%). The V gene is TRBV9, the J gene TRBJ1-6; the match to TRBD1 covers 7 bases. J gave up 8 bases and V 0 bases, and 2 bases lay outside the gene matches. Germline CDR1 and CDR2: SGDLS and YYNGEE. The CDR3 sequence is 14 residues long. CDR3 protein: CASSVAGGDSPLHF. The CDR3 region has the DNA TGTGCCAGCAGCGTAGCAGGGGGGGATTCACCCCTCCACTTT. The full variable domain, rest sourced from reference TRBV9 and TRBJ1-6, is DSGVTQTPKHLITATGQRVTLRCSPRSGDLSVYWYQQSLDQGLQFLIQYYNGEERAKGNILERFSAQQFPDLHSELNLSSLELGDSALYFCASSVAGGDSPLHFGNGTRLTVT.

This clonotype occurred a few times. The CDR3 coding sequence is TGTGCCAGCAGCGTGGCTTGGTCCTACAATGAGCAGTTCTTC. Protein product: CASSVAWSYNEQFF. The chain uses TRBV9 and TRBJ2-1; no definite D call. The CDR3 loop spans 14 amino acids. V lost 2 bases to trimming and J lost 1 base, with 7 bases between them. Germline CDR1 SGDLS, CDR2 YYNGEE.

This clonotype was observed at least ten times. The chain employs TRBV9 and TRBJ2-3; D not resolved. Looked up from germline, CDR1 is SGDLS and CDR2 is YYNGEE. V gave up 0 bases and J gave up 0 bases, with 8 bases separating them. The CDR3 extends over 15 amino acids. The CDR3 DNA is TGTGCCAGCAGCGTAGATGTTTCTAGCACAGATACGCAGTATTTT. It specifies CASSVDVSSTDTQYF. Filled out from reference TRBV9 and TRBJ2-3, the complete variable domain reads DSGVTQTPKHLITATGQRVTLRCSPRSGDLSVYWYQQSLDQGLQFLIQYYNGEERAKGNILERFSAQQFPDLHSELNLSSLELGDSALYFCASSVDVSSTDTQYFGPGTRLTVL.

Ten or more counts support this clonotype. This CDR3 reads CASSGDPDGYYEQYF. The DNA for the CDR3 is TGTGCCAGCAGCGGAGACCCGGACGGGTACTACGAGCAGTACTTC. The chain couples TRBV9 to TRBJ2-7; no firm D call. Germline CDR1 and CDR2: SGDLS and YYNGEE. Between the trimmed V and J ends, which lost 3 bases and 3 bases, there was a span of 16 bases. This CDR3 has 15 residues.

Many counts were recorded for this clonotype. This chain joins TRBV9 and TRBJ1-1; 10 bases match TRBD1. With V trimmed by 0 bases and J by 3 bases, 2 bases remained unmatched. Germline V gives CDR1 SGDLS, CDR2 YYNGEE. The CDR3 covers 15 residues. CDR3 coding DNA: TGTGCCAGCAGCGTAGCCGGGACAGGGGACACTGAAGCTTTCTTT. Residues: CASSVAGTGDTEAFF.

This clonotype was seen many times. The chain recombines TRBV9 with TRBJ1-1; possibly TRBD1 for D (6 bases). This CDR3 spans 13 amino acids. The ends were cut back, 0 bases at V and 8 bases at J, with 11 bases in the middle. The germline gives CDR1 SGDLS, CDR2 YYNGEE. Here the CDR3 DNA reads TGTGCCAGCAGCGTAGATCTCGGGACAGAAGCTTTCTTT. Protein product: CASSVDLGTEAFF.

This clonotype appeared many times. The chain has TRBV9 and TRBJ1-1; D perhaps matches TRBD1 (5 bases). This CDR3 has 14 residues. The V and J ends lost 5 bases and 4 bases respectively, with 15 bases between them. Germline assignment: CDR1 SGDLS and CDR2 YYNGEE. The CDR3 nucleotides read TGTGCCAGCAGACCCCGACAGTCATCCACTGAAGCTTTCTTT. This gives the protein CASRPRQSSTEAFF. Together with reference TRBV9 and TRBJ1-1, the CDR3 gives the full variable domain: DSGVTQTPKHLITATGQRVTLRCSPRSGDLSVYWYQQSLDQGLQFLIQYYNGEERAKGNILERFSAQQFPDLHSELNLSSLELGDSALYFCASRPRQSSTEAFFGQGTRLTVV.

This clonotype was found many times. The chain links TRBV9 to TRBJ2-4; D not certain. Per the germline V gene, CDR1 is SGDLS and CDR2 is YYNGEE. This CDR3 contains 13 residues. Trimming left V 4 bases short and J 8 bases short, with 13 bases between. CDR3 amino acids: CASSPITGDIQYF. The DNA for the CDR3 is TGTGCCAGCAGCCCCATTACCGGAGACATTCAGTACTTC. Combining the CDR3 with reference TRBV9 and TRBJ2-4 gives the whole variable domain DSGVTQTPKHLITATGQRVTLRCSPRSGDLSVYWYQQSLDQGLQFLIQYYNGEERAKGNILERFSAQQFPDLHSELNLSSLELGDSALYFCASSPITGDIQYFGAGTRLSVL.

This clonotype was detected only a few times. The V gene is TRBV9, the J gene TRBJ2-5; no clear D gene. Looked up from germline, CDR1 is SGDLS and CDR2 is YYNGEE. The CDR3 extends over 12 amino acids. V lost 4 bases and J lost 1, with 5 bases in between. As DNA, the CDR3 is TGTGCCAGCAGCCCCGGCCAAGAGACCCAGTACTTC. Translated: CASSPGQETQYF. The full variable domain, its missing parts supplied by reference TRBV9 and TRBJ2-5, is DSGVTQTPKHLITATGQRVTLRCSPRSGDLSVYWYQQSLDQGLQFLIQYYNGEERAKGNILERFSAQQFPDLHSELNLSSLELGDSALYFCASSPGQETQYFGPGTRLLVL.

The table lists this clonotype with many counts. The chain couples TRBV9 to TRBJ1-6; tentative D call: TRBD1 (6 bases). This CDR3 spans 16 amino acids. V was cut by 3 bases and J by 0 bases, with 10 bases left in between. Germline CDR1 reads SGDLS; CDR2 reads YYNGEE. CDR3 in amino acids: CASSAGQNSYNSPLHF. Here the CDR3 DNA reads TGTGCCAGCAGCGCCGGACAGAACTCCTATAATTCACCCCTCCACTTT.

This clonotype was observed at least ten times. This chain joins TRBV9 and TRBJ1-1, with 8 bases matching TRBD1. The junction had 7 bases not matched to a gene; V was cut back by 3 bases and J by 0 bases. Germline values: CDR1 SGDLS, CDR2 YYNGEE. CDR3 size: 16 residues. Here the CDR3 DNA reads TGTGCCAGCAGCGGCCACAGGGGGAACTTGAACACTGAAGCTTTCTTT. This codes for CASSGHRGNLNTEAFF. The variable domain in full, completed from reference TRBV9 and TRBJ1-1, reads DSGVTQTPKHLITATGQRVTLRCSPRSGDLSVYWYQQSLDQGLQFLIQYYNGEERAKGNILERFSAQQFPDLHSELNLSSLELGDSALYFCASSGHRGNLNTEAFFGQGTRLTVV.